The entry that follows covers one T cell receptor (beta chain) sequence. Its antigen is as yet unknown. The CDR3 covers 15 residues. Germline CDR1 and CDR2: KGHSH and LQKENI. V dropped 10 bases and J dropped 0 bases, with 16 bases sitting between them. This sample was taken from a study of T cell responses to AZD1222 COVID-19 vaccine. Here immunoSEQ multiplex PCR was the method, and the copy in TCRdb shows in-frame clones only, minus some. The data hold around 150,000 clones, with roughly 88% observed a single time. The study, taken as a whole, reports: Seropositive at baseline were only six or seven AZD1222 recipients. White British people made up most donors, females outnumbered males, and clonal diversity was possibly underestimated. Repertoire sampling was restricted to post-peak T cell response timepoints.

The sample consisted of peripheral blood, taken 28 days after the second AZD1222 dose. The V and J genes are TRBV18 and TRBJ1-3; a possible D gene is TRBD1 (5 bases). This TCR was recovered from an adult who received the AZD1222 COVID-19 vaccine. The CDR3, as DNA: TGTGCCACCCAAGCCGGACACTACTCTGGAAACACCATATATTTT. This encodes CATQAGHYSGNTIYF.